This T cell receptor (beta chain) was retrieved from a study of beta chain features in type 1 diabetes. Background on the study: 107,917,701 sorted cells were examined across all samples.

This clone was seen once. Its antigen remains unknown. Sequencing targeted expressed TCRB transcripts, as all isolated RNA had been reverse transcribed. Only in-frame clones appear in the TCRdb table, and some are missing; sequencing was by immunoSEQ multiplex PCR. Among about 53,000 clones listed, around 56% were seen once. Study-wide results and limits: All four CD4+ subsets from Type 1 diabetes patients carried moderately but significantly shorter TCRB CDR3s.

The collection from each donor was one heparinised blood draw averaging about 110 mL. Germline V CDR1 and CDR2: SGHDT, YYEEEE. The CDR3 length is 14 residues. The V gene end was trimmed by 2 bases and the J gene end by 3 bases; junction bases not matched to a gene: 3. The receptor was derived from a woman aged 40 to 50 with type 1 diabetes. The sample was Tregs from blood. The rearrangement links TRBV5-6 to TRBJ2-5; 8 bases line up with TRBD1. The CDR3 sequence: CASSFMGQEETQYF. CDR3 coding DNA: TGTGCCAGCAGCTTTATGGGACAGGAAGAGACCCAGTACTTC.